The sample holds many counts of the clone carrying this T cell receptor (beta chain). The antigen remains undetermined. The sample is drawn from a study of neurological immune-mediated disorders. The study, taken as a whole, reports: It was HTLV-1-associated myelopathy that showed the most TCR clonal expansion, while multiple sclerosis showed the least, falling below healthy controls.

The CDR3 is 15 amino acids. V was pared by 2 bases and J by 5 bases, with 8 bases of the junction left unmatched. Germline-derived CDR1 and CDR2 are MNHEY and SVGAGI. Synthesis of cDNA was accomplished via 5'RACE employing 10-nucleotide random UMIs. Over 160 million TCR-beta sequences, together covering 15-18 subjects, were produced by every individual sequencing run that was carried out. TCRdb re-called the 5' RACE reads through MiXCR, storing one row per CDR3 protein. This sample has tens of thousands of distinct CDR3 sequences, with 10% found just once. The sample was PBMCs. This sequence was found in a man between 35 and 55 years old in good health. The chain carries TRBV6-5 and TRBJ2-7; 8 nucleotides line up with TRBD1. The CDR3 here is CASSYGDRRADEQYF. As DNA, the CDR3 is TGTGCCAGCAGTTACGGGGACAGGAGGGCGGACGAGCAGTACTTC.